Detailed here is one T cell receptor beta chain. The assay was immunoSEQ multiplex PCR, and TCRdb's table has in-frame clones only and misses some. Of over 60,000 clones listed, about 93% are singletons. This sample was included in a study of T cell changes during pregnancy in multiple sclerosis. V was pared by 8 bases and J by 1 base, with 14 bases between. This CDR3 is 15 amino acids long. The germline V gene has CDR1 MDHEN and CDR2 SYDVKM. Sequencing used peripheral blood, obtained in the first trimester of pregnancy. The receptor was isolated from a female donor with multiple sclerosis, enrolled in a pregnancy study. This chain joins TRBV28 and TRBJ1-4; unclear D gene. CDR3 nucleotide sequence: TGTGCCAGCGCCTCGTGGGGAGGAACTAATGAAAAACTGTTTTTT. It translates to CASASWGGTNEKLFF.